The clone carrying this T cell receptor (beta chain) has a handful of counts. As yet, its antigen is unknown. Each CDR3 protein is one row after TCRdb ran MiXCR on the 5' RACE reads. The table includes around 100,000 distinct CDR3 sequences, roughly 6% detected once. The CDR3 totals 17 residues. Germline loops: CDR1 MNHNY, CDR2 SVGAGI (reference sequence). The V and J ends lost 3 bases and 7 bases respectively, with 22 bases between them. This entry is derived from a study of T cells after yellow fever vaccination. Turning to the study itself: Where fractions had low cell numbers, libraries were prepared from them with the SMART-Seq v4 Ultra Low Input RNA kit.

Points from the study as a whole: A weaker but faster secondary response was observed, peaking on day 5 versus 15. Only a small proportion of the clonotypes turned up in both the CD4 and the CD8 compartments, likely arising from convergent recombination. In post-booster samples, most primary-vaccination clones reappeared (about 95% CD4, 75% to 90% CD8).

The TCR sequence derives from a man aged 18 to 35 who received the YFV17D yellow fever vaccine. Here the sequenced sample was CD8+ T cells sorted from PBMCs, taken 10 days after the yellow fever booster vaccination. The chain is built from TRBV6-6 and TRBJ2-1; D unclear. CDR3 coding DNA: TGTGCCAGCAGTTATAATTCCCCGTCACCCCGTCGGAATGAGCAGTTCTTC. Its translation: CASSYNSPSPRRNEQFF.